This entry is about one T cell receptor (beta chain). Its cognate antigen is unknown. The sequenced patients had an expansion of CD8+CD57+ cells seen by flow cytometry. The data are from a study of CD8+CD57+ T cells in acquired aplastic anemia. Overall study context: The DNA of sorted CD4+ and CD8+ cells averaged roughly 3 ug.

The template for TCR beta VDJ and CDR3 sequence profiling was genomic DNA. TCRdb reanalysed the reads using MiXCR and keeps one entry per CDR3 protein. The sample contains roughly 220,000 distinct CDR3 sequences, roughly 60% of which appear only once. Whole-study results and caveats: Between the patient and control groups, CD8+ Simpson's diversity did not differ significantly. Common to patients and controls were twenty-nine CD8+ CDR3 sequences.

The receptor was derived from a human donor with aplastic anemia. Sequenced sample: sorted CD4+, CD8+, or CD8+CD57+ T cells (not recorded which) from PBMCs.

The CDR3 DNA sequence: TGCAGTGCTACCTCGGGGGGCACAGATACGCAGTATTTT. This codes for CSATSGGTDTQYF. V is TRBV20-1 and J is TRBJ2-3; a possible D gene is TRBD2 (6 bases). The V and J ends lost 4 bases and 1 base respectively, with 9 bases between them. The germline V gene encodes CDR1 DFQATT and CDR2 SNEGSKA (reference sequence). CDR3 size: 13 residues.